This T cell receptor beta chain emerged from a study of human T cells and chemical hapten exposure. TCRdb re-derived calls from the RACE reads in MiXCR, one entry per CDR3 protein. The profile shows about 400,000 distinct CDR3 sequences, around 6% of them singletons. The sample holds many counts of this clonotype. The sample's time point: patch test 2, 6 weeks after DPC sensitization. Regarding treatment: therapeutic diphenylcyclopropenone sensitization with weekly scalp DPC. The V gene lost 4 bases and the J gene lost 0 bases, with 14 bases spanning the gap. The CDR3 contains 16 residues. From germline, CDR1 is LGHNA and CDR2 YSLEER.

The specimen comprised whole blood, sampled in connection with sensitization to the hapten diphenylcyclopropenone (DPC). V gene TRBV4-3 combines with J gene TRBJ2-3, with a weak D call TRBD2 (6 bases). This TCR was recovered from a woman younger than 35 with alopecia areata. Some clones in this sample may be carry-over from other donors' samples. The DNA for the CDR3 is TGCGCCAGCAGCCGGAGACTAGACCCTAGCACAGATACGCAGTATTTT. As protein: CASSRRLDPSTDTQYF.